This is a list of T cell receptor beta chains from one sample in a study of T cell repertoires in cytomegalovirus infection. TCRdb processed the reads anew with MiXCR; each CDR3 protein has one entry. The repertoire consists of 510,000 or so distinct CDR3 sequences, with more than 20% occurring once and the leading ten covering about 13%. What was sequenced was PBMCs. These receptors were taken from a human donor in good health (CMV status not recorded). Some clones in this sample may be carry-over from other donors' samples. The CDR3 runs from the conserved cysteine through the conserved F or W. D genes are given only for firm matches. For some rows the clone size is stated as once, few or many, or as a class when expanded; others skip it.

clone_size,d_call,v_call,j_call,cdr3_aa,cdr3_nt
.,.,TRBV6-6,TRBJ1-1,CASSYDQRGRTEAFF,TGTGCCAGCAGTTACGACCAAAGGGGGAGGACTGAAGCTTTCTTT
many,TRBD2,TRBV7-2,TRBJ2-5,CASSRSGSSETQYF,TGTGCCAGCAGCCGAAGCGGGAGTAGTGAGACCCAGTACTTC
.,TRBD2,TRBV7-6,TRBJ2-1,CASSSRLANNNEQFF,TGTGCCAGCAGCTCCAGACTAGCAAATAACAATGAGCAGTTCTTC
few,.,TRBV20-1,TRBJ1-1,CSARRTDGTEAFF,TGCAGTGCTAGAAGGACAGATGGCACTGAAGCTTTCTTT
.,.,TRBV12-3/TRBV12-4,TRBJ2-1,CASSRIGEQFF,TGTGCCAGCAGTCGAATCGGTGAGCAGTTCTTC
.,.,TRBV7-9,TRBJ2-1,CASSHKDNEQFF,TGTGCCAGCAGCCACAAAGACAATGAGCAGTTCTTC
many,.,TRBV7-8,TRBJ2-2,CASSPVLSGTGELFF,TGTGCCAGCAGTCCAGTCCTTTCGGGGACCGGGGAGCTGTTTTTT
few,.,TRBV19,TRBJ1-1,CAKCGGVRTEAFF,TGTGCCAAATGCGGAGGAGTTCGAACTGAAGCTTTCTTT
.,.,TRBV7-6,TRBJ2-5,CASSRWRETQYF,TGTGCCAGCAGCCGCTGGAGGGAGACCCAGTACTTC
.,.,TRBV11-3,TRBJ2-3,CTSSLDPHTDTQYF,TGTACCAGCAGCTTAGATCCCCACACAGATACGCAGTATTTT
.,.,TRBV12-5,TRBJ1-3,CASGLDRNTIYF,TGTGCTAGTGGTTTGGACAGGAACACCATATATTTT
few,TRBD1,TRBV6-2/TRBV6-3,TRBJ1-1,CASSYRDRLNTEAFF,TGTGCCAGCAGTTACCGGGACAGGTTGAACACTGAAGCTTTCTTT
many,.,TRBV28,TRBJ1-5,CASSLWSVYSNQPQHF,TGTGCCAGCAGTTTATGGTCCGTCTATAGCAATCAGCCCCAGCATTTT
few,TRBD2,TRBV7-2,TRBJ2-7,CASRLADYYEQYF,TGTGCCAGCAGACTAGCGGATTACTACGAGCAGTACTTC
.,.,TRBV5-6,TRBJ2-3,CASSSRVLGDTQYF,TGTGCCAGCAGCTCGAGAGTCCTCGGGGATACGCAGTATTTT
many,.,TRBV4-1,TRBJ2-2,CASSQDRRNTGELFF,TGCGCCAGCAGCCAAGATAGACGGAACACCGGGGAGCTGTTTTTT
many,.,TRBV7-2,TRBJ2-1,CASSSGLWDEQFF,TGTGCCAGCAGCTCGGGACTCTGGGATGAGCAGTTCTTC
many,TRBD1,TRBV7-8,TRBJ1-5,CASSSGQVVSNQPQHF,TGTGCCAGCAGCTCGGGACAGGTTGTTAGCAATCAGCCCCAGCATTTT
.,.,TRBV7-8,TRBJ1-2,CASSSPLLGFDGYGYTF,TGTGCCAGCAGCTCCCCCCTGCTCGGGTTCGACGGCTATGGCTACACCTTC
few,.,TRBV7-2,TRBJ1-4,CASSLTGIGEKLFF,TGTGCCAGCAGCTTAACAGGCATCGGTGAAAAACTGTTTTTT
many,TRBD1,TRBV7-2,TRBJ1-5,CASSLAGQGGSQPQHF,TGTGCCAGCAGCTTAGCCGGACAGGGAGGCAGTCAGCCCCAGCATTTT
.,.,TRBV6-2/TRBV6-3,TRBJ2-1,CATTAGDHNEQFF,TGTGCCACTACTGCCGGTGACCACAATGAGCAGTTCTTC
.,.,TRBV7-3,TRBJ2-5,CASSTEGGYQETQYF,TGTGCCAGCAGCACGGAGGGCGGGTACCAAGAGACCCAGTACTTC
few,.,TRBV24-1,TRBJ1-5,CATGDQPQHF,TGTGCCACCGGGGATCAGCCCCAGCATTTT